This is a list of T cell receptor beta chains from one sample in a study of PD-1 blockade in classical Hodgkin lymphoma. Sequencing used immunoSEQ multiplex PCR; TCRdb keeps in-frame clones, though not all of them. Altogether over 9,000 clones are present, less than 90% being singletons, with the ten largest covering approximately 38%. The sequenced sample was CD8+ T cells from blood, obtained at baseline. Source of these receptors: a human donor with classical Hodgkin lymphoma. Both conserved end residues are part of each CDR3. A D gene is named only where the DNA matches it firmly. Clone size is shown for a subset of rows, as once, few, many or a class of expanded clone.

V gene: TRBV16; clone size: .; D gene: .; J gene: TRBJ1-1; CDR3 protein: CASSQSIRSTEGTEAFF; CDR3 DNA: TGTGCCAGCAGCCAATCTATAAGGTCCACGGAGGGCACTGAAGCTTTCTTT
V gene: TRBV7-9; clone size: .; D gene: .; J gene: TRBJ1-4; CDR3 protein: CASSRNIGTNEKLFF; CDR3 DNA: TGTGCCAGCAGCCGGAACATTGGAACTAATGAAAAACTGTTTTTT
V gene: TRBV12-5; clone size: .; D gene: .; J gene: TRBJ2-7; CDR3 protein: CASGRPGQFPYEQYF; CDR3 DNA: TGTGCTAGTGGCCGACCTGGACAGTTTCCCTACGAGCAGTACTTC
V gene: TRBV6-1; clone size: .; D gene: .; J gene: TRBJ2-7; CDR3 protein: CASSSGTFSYEQYF; CDR3 DNA: TGTGCCAGCAGTTCCGGGACATTCTCCTACGAGCAGTACTTC
V gene: TRBV6-6; clone size: .; D gene: .; J gene: TRBJ2-2; CDR3 protein: CASTGYIGVELFF; CDR3 DNA: TGTGCCAGCACCGGGTATATCGGGGTGGAGCTGTTTTTT
V gene: TRBV5-6; clone size: .; D gene: TRBD2; J gene: TRBJ2-1; CDR3 protein: CASSLDEILAGVNEQFF; CDR3 DNA: TGTGCCAGCAGCTTGGACGAGATACTAGCGGGAGTCAATGAGCAGTTCTTC
V gene: TRBV2; clone size: .; D gene: TRBD2; J gene: TRBJ2-3; CDR3 protein: CASSEVGTLLAGVFTDTQYF; CDR3 DNA: TGTGCCAGCAGTGAAGTGGGGACTCTTCTAGCGGGGGTATTCACAGATACGCAGTATTTT
V gene: TRBV19; clone size: .; D gene: TRBD2; J gene: TRBJ2-7; CDR3 protein: CASSIRLALAVGADEQYF; CDR3 DNA: TGTGCCAGTAGTATACGCCTTGCCCTAGCGGTCGGGGCGGACGAGCAGTACTTC
V gene: TRBV27; clone size: .; D gene: .; J gene: TRBJ2-7; CDR3 protein: CASSLTGRASYEQYF; CDR3 DNA: TGTGCCAGCAGTTTGACAGGGAGGGCGTCCTACGAGCAGTACTTC
V gene: TRBV30; clone size: once; D gene: .; J gene: TRBJ2-1; CDR3 protein: CARSFGRYNEQFF; CDR3 DNA: TGTGCCCGGAGTTTCGGGCGCTACAATGAGCAGTTCTTC
V gene: TRBV29-1; clone size: .; D gene: TRBD1; J gene: TRBJ2-3; CDR3 protein: CSVEIQGAVSDTQYF; CDR3 DNA: TGCAGCGTTGAAATACAGGGGGCAGTCTCAGATACGCAGTATTTT
V gene: TRBV19; clone size: .; D gene: .; J gene: TRBJ1-1; CDR3 protein: CASSIVLTGEAFF; CDR3 DNA: TGTGCCAGTAGTATCGTTCTGACAGGCGAAGCTTTCTTT
V gene: TRBV9; clone size: .; D gene: TRBD1; J gene: TRBJ2-3; CDR3 protein: CASSLQGAPSTDTQYF; CDR3 DNA: TGTGCCAGCAGCTTACAGGGGGCTCCGAGCACAGATACGCAGTATTTT
V gene: TRBV14; clone size: .; D gene: .; J gene: TRBJ1-1; CDR3 protein: CASSQSLASNTEAFF; CDR3 DNA: TGTGCCAGCAGCCAATCACTTGCCTCGAACACTGAAGCTTTCTTT
V gene: TRBV18; clone size: .; D gene: .; J gene: TRBJ2-2; CDR3 protein: CASSPELPTNTGELFF; CDR3 DNA: TGTGCCAGCTCACCTGAACTACCCACGAACACCGGGGAGCTGTTTTTT
V gene: TRBV7-2; clone size: once; D gene: TRBD1; J gene: TRBJ2-5; CDR3 protein: CASSLGGDRDGETQYF; CDR3 DNA: TGTGCCAGCAGCTTAGGGGGCGACAGGGACGGAGAGACCCAGTACTTC
V gene: TRBV30; clone size: .; D gene: .; J gene: TRBJ1-1; CDR3 protein: CAWSVGGTYTEAFF; CDR3 DNA: TGTGCCTGGAGTGTTGGGGGAACGTACACTGAAGCTTTCTTT
V gene: TRBV15; clone size: .; D gene: TRBD1; J gene: TRBJ2-3; CDR3 protein: CATSRDTPDRADTQYF; CDR3 DNA: TGTGCCACCAGCAGAGATACTCCGGACAGGGCAGATACGCAGTATTTT
V gene: TRBV5-1; clone size: .; D gene: TRBD1; J gene: TRBJ1-2; CDR3 protein: CASRGQGARGYTF; CDR3 DNA: TGCGCCAGCAGGGGACAGGGGGCGCGTGGCTACACCTTC
V gene: TRBV27; clone size: .; D gene: .; J gene: TRBJ2-1; CDR3 protein: CASSLSGINEQFF; CDR3 DNA: TGTGCCAGCAGTTTATCCGGGATAAATGAGCAGTTCTTC
V gene: TRBV18; clone size: .; D gene: TRBD1; J gene: TRBJ2-3; CDR3 protein: CASSLLQGTPTDTQYF; CDR3 DNA: TGTGCCAGCTCACTACTACAGGGGACACCCACAGATACGCAGTATTTT
V gene: TRBV19; clone size: .; D gene: TRBD1; J gene: TRBJ2-7; CDR3 protein: CASSSTGAPYEQYF; CDR3 DNA: TGTGCCAGTTCCTCGACAGGGGCCCCCTACGAGCAGTACTTC
V gene: TRBV27; clone size: once; D gene: TRBD2; J gene: TRBJ2-7; CDR3 protein: CASSPGLAVSSYEQYF; CDR3 DNA: TGTGCCAGCAGTCCCGGACTAGCGGTAAGCTCCTACGAGCAGTACTTC
V gene: TRBV27; clone size: .; D gene: TRBD2; J gene: TRBJ2-3; CDR3 protein: CASSPYPPGLAGEHFIFTQYF; CDR3 DNA: TGTGCCAGCAGTCCCTACCCCCCGGGACTAGCGGGAGAGCATTTCATATTTACGCAGTATTTT
V gene: TRBV27; clone size: .; D gene: TRBD2; J gene: TRBJ2-1; CDR3 protein: CASRGEDGRVYNEQFF; CDR3 DNA: TGTGCCAGCAGGGGGGAGGACGGGAGGGTCTACAATGAGCAGTTCTTC
V gene: TRBV6-9; clone size: .; D gene: TRBD2; J gene: TRBJ2-5; CDR3 protein: CASSKTSWETQYF; CDR3 DNA: TGTGCCAGCAGTAAGACTAGCTGGGAGACCCAGTACTTC
V gene: TRBV4-2; clone size: .; D gene: TRBD1; J gene: TRBJ2-1; CDR3 protein: CASSTGTANNEQFF; CDR3 DNA: TGTGCCAGCAGCACCGGGACAGCGAACAATGAGCAGTTCTTC